This TCR beta chain was identified in a study of shared clonotypes between healthy human individuals. With regard to this clone: The same CDR3 also results from other DNA sequences found in this sample.

Sorted-subset replicate PCR reactions contained 200 ng DNA, corresponding to some 28,000 T cell genomes. The table came from immunoSEQ multiplex PCR; TCRdb's copy has only in-frame clones and leaves some out. The table has 2,500,000 or so clones, under 95% seen once; the top ten hold more than 0.35%. The ends were cut back, 0 bases at V and 4 bases at J, with 9 bases in the middle. CDR1 and CDR2 (germline): MNHEY, SVGAGI. This CDR3 has 14 amino acids. The specimen sequenced was naive CD4+ T cells from PBMCs. This sample's subset: CD45RA+ positively selected. This sequence originates from a man aged 18-30 years in good health. Some clones in this sample may be carry-over from other donors' samples. The chain employs TRBV6-5 and TRBJ1-2, with D possibly matching TRBD1 (5 bases). The CDR3 loop reads CASSYSGAGYGYTF. The CDR3 region has the DNA TGTGCCAGCAGTTACTCAGGGGCCGGCTATGGCTACACCTTC.